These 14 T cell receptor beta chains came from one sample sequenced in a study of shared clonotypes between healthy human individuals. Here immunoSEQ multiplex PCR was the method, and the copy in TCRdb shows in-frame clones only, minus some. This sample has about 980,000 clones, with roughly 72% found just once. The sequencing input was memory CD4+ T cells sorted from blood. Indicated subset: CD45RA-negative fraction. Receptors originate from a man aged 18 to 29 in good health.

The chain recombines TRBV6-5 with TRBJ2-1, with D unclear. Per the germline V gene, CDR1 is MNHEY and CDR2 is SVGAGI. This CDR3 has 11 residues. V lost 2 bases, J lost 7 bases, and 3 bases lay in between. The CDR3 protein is CASSYRNEQFF. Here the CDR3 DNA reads TGTGCCAGCAGTTACAGGAATGAGCAGTTCTTC.

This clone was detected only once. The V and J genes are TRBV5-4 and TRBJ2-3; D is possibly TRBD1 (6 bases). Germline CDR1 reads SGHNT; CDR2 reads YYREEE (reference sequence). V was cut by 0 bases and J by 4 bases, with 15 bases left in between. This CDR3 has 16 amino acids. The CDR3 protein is CASSLVRGQGPDTQYF. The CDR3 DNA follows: TGTGCCAGCAGCTTGGTGCGAGGGCAGGGGCCAGATACGCAGTATTTT.

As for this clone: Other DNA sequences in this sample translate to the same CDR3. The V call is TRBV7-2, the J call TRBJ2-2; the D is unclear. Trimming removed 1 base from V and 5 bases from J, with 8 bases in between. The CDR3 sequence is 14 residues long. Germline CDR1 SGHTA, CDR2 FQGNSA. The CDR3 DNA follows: TGTGCCAGCAGCTTAGTGGGGTCTACCGGGGAGCTGTTTTTT. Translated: CASSLVGSTGELFF.

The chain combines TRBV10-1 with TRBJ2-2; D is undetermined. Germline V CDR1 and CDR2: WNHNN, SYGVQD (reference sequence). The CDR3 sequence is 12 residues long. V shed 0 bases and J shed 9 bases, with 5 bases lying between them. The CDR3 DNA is TGCGCCAGCAGTGAGTCACGGAGGGAGCTGTTTTTT. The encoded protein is CASSESRRELFF.

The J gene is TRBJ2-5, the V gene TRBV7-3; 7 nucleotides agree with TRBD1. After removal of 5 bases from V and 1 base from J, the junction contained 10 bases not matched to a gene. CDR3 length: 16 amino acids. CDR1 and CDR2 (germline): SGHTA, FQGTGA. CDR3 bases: TGTGCCAGCAGCCCCACCGGGACAGCTCTCCAAGAGACCCAGTACTTC. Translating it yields CASSPTGTALQETQYF.

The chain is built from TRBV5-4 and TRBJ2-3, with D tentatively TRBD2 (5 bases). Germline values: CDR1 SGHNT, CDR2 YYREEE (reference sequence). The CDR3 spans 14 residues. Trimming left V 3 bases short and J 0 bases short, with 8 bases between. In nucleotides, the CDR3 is TGTGCCAGCAGCTCGAGGACTAGCACAGATACGCAGTATTTT. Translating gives CASSSRTSTDTQYF. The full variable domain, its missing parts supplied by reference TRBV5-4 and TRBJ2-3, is ETGVTQSPTHLIKTRGQQVTLRCSSQSGHNTVSWYQQALGQGPQFIFQYYREEENGRGNFPPRFSGLQFPNYSSELNVNALELDDSALYLCASSSRTSTDTQYFGPGTRLTVL.

This chain's CDR3 is CASSIHGQGAIGYTF. The CDR3 region has the DNA TGTGCCAGCAGTATACACGGACAGGGGGCGATTGGCTACACCTTC. The chain recombines TRBV5-6 with TRBJ1-2; 11 nucleotides line up with TRBD1. Germline assignment: CDR1 SGHDT and CDR2 YYEEEE. The CDR3 covers 15 residues. The V segment lost 5 bases and the J segment 7 bases; nucleotides outside the gene matches: 10.

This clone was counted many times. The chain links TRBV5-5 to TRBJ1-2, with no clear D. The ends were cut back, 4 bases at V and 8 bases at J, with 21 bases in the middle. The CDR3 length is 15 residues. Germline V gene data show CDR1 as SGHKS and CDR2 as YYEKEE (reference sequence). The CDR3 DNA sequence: TGTGCCAGCAGCGCGAGCCCGGGAGAATTTGTGGGCTACACCTTC. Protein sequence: CASSASPGEFVGYTF. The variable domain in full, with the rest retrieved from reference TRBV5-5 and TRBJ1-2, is DAGVTQSPTHLIKTRGQQVTLRCSPISGHKSVSWYQQVLGQGPQFIFQYYEKEERGRGNFPDRFSARQFPNYSSELNVNALLLGDSALYLCASSASPGEFVGYTFGSGTRLTVV.

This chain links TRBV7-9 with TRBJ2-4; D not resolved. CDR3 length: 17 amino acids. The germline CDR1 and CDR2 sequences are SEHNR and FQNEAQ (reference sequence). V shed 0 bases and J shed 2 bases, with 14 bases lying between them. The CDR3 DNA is TGTGCCAGCAGCTTAGCCGACCGCCCCCTGACCAAAAACATTCAGTACTTC. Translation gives CASSLADRPLTKNIQYF.

CDR3 sequence (DNA): TGTGCCAGCAGCTTGACAGGGGTTGGACCCCTCCACTTT. It encodes CASSLTGVGPLHF. The gene calls are TRBV5-8 and TRBJ1-6; 7 nucleotides line up with TRBD1. The V gene's germline CDR1 is SGHTS and CDR2 YDEGEE. J lost 12 bases, V lost 1 base, and 4 bases had no gene match. The CDR3 spans 13 residues.

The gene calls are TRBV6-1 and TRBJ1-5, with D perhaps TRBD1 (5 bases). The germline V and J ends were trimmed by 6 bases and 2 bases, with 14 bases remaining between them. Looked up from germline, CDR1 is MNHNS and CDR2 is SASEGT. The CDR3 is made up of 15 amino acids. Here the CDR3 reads CASRSTGVGNQPQHF. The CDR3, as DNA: TGTGCCAGCAGGTCAACAGGAGTGGGCAATCAGCCCCAGCATTTT.

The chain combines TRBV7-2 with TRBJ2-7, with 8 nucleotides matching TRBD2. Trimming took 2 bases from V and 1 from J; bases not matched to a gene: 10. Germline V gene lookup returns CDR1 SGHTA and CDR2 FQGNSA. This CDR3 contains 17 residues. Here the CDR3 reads CASSLTASGGGSYEQYF. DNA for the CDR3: TGTGCCAGCAGCTTAACGGCAAGCGGGGGCGGATCCTACGAGCAGTACTTC.

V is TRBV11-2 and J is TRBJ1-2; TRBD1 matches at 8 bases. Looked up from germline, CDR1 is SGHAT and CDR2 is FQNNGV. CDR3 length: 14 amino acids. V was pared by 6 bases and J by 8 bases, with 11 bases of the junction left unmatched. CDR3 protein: CASRRVGQGDGYTF. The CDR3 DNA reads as TGTGCCAGCAGGAGAGTCGGACAGGGTGACGGCTACACCTTC.

CDR3 amino acids: CASSLQGPIDSPLHF. The DNA of the CDR3 is TGCGCCAGCAGCTTGCAGGGTCCCATTGATTCACCCCTCCACTTT. The chain links TRBV5-1 to TRBJ1-6; D is possibly TRBD1 (5 bases). This CDR3 has 15 residues. CDR1 SGHRS and CDR2 YFSETQ come from the germline V gene. V was trimmed by 1 base and J by 8 bases, leaving 13 bases between them.